The 17 T cell receptor beta chains given below trace back to one sample, sequenced in a study of blood T cell repertoires in COVID-19. Generated by immunoSEQ multiplex PCR, the TCRdb table keeps only in-frame clones and is missing some. Here the sample spans about 150,000 clones, 65% to 90% being singletons. Source material: peripheral blood. The source of these receptors is a man between 70 and 80 years old with acute or convalescent COVID-19.

The chain employs TRBV6-4 and TRBJ2-2; D unresolved. V lost 0 bases and J lost 7, with 3 bases in between. The germline V gene has CDR1 MRHNA and CDR2 SNTAGT. The CDR3 is 12 residues long. CDR3 bases: TGTGCCAGCAGTGACTCCGGCGGGGAGCTGTTTTTT. The encoded protein is CASSDSGGELFF.

This chain connects TRBV30 to TRBJ1-2; D ambiguous. V lost 1 base and J lost 7, with 7 bases in between. This CDR3 is built from 11 residues. Germline V gene data show CDR1 as GTSNPN and CDR2 as SVGIG (reference sequence). The CDR3 DNA is TGTGCCTGGAGTGCAGGTGGTGGCTACACCTTC. It encodes CAWSAGGGYTF.

The CDR3 here is CASSLALAGTEAFF. The CDR3 coding sequence is TGTGCCAGCAGCTTAGCGCTTGCAGGGACTGAAGCTTTCTTT. The V gene is TRBV7-2, the J gene TRBJ1-1; D may be TRBD1 (5 bases). Germline CDR1 and CDR2: SGHTA and FQGNSA. This CDR3 has 14 amino acids. V lost 0 bases, J lost 5 bases, and 10 bases lay in between.

The chain carries TRBV5-4 and TRBJ2-1; 8 nucleotides match TRBD2. With 3 bases clipped from V and 3 bases from J, the junction kept 5 bases outside the gene matches. The CDR3 extends over 15 amino acids. CDR1 is SGHNT, CDR2 YYREEE, per germline (reference sequence). The CDR3 is CASSSTSGVYNEQFF. In nucleotides, the CDR3 is TGTGCCAGCAGCTCAACTAGCGGCGTCTACAATGAGCAGTTCTTC. Filled out from reference TRBV5-4 and TRBJ2-1, the complete variable domain reads ETGVTQSPTHLIKTRGQQVTLRCSSQSGHNTVSWYQQALGQGPQFIFQYYREEENGRGNFPPRFSGLQFPNYSSELNVNALELDDSALYLCASSSTSGVYNEQFFGPGTRLTVL.

The chain joins TRBV11-3 to TRBJ2-1, with 10 bases aligning to TRBD2. The CDR3 covers 15 residues. CDR1 is SGHNT and CDR2 is YENEEA in the germline V gene. After removal of 2 bases from V and 3 bases from J, the junction contained 1 base not matched to a gene. The CDR3: CASSLLAGDYNEQFF. The CDR3 coding sequence is TGTGCCAGCAGCTTACTAGCGGGAGACTACAATGAGCAGTTCTTC.

The chain has TRBV5-1 and TRBJ1-1; no clear D gene. Per the germline V gene, CDR1 is SGHRS and CDR2 is YFSETQ. This CDR3 is built from 15 residues. V dropped 0 bases and J dropped 0 bases, with 9 bases sitting between them. The CDR3 sequence: CASSLDLEMNTEAFF. CDR3 DNA sequence: TGCGCCAGCAGCTTGGATCTGGAGATGAACACTGAAGCTTTCTTT.

The genes are TRBV20-1 and TRBJ2-7, with 9 bases lining up with TRBD1. CDR3 length: 16 amino acids. V shed 3 bases and J 6 bases; nucleotides not matched to a gene: 15. CDR1 and CDR2 (germline): DFQATT, SNEGSKA (reference sequence). In DNA form, the CDR3 reads TGCAGTGCTAGTACGGGACAGGGCACCGCGCGGGGCGAGCAGTACTTC. Its protein product is CSASTGQGTARGEQYF.

The CDR3 nucleotides are TGTGCCAGCAGAAGACTAGCGGAGTACAATGAGCAGTTCTTC. This translates into CASRRLAEYNEQFF. The gene calls are TRBV6-6 and TRBJ2-1; 9 bases line up with TRBD2. Germline V lookup: CDR1 MNHNY, CDR2 SVGAGI (reference sequence). Trimming at V came to 6 bases and at J to 4 bases, leaving 4 bases not matched to a gene. The CDR3 is 14 amino acids.

CDR3 DNA: TGTGCCAGCAGGTATACTAGCGGGAACACCGGGGAGCTGTTTTTT. Its protein is CASRYTSGNTGELFF. This chain joins TRBV7-8 and TRBJ2-2; 8 bases are shared with TRBD2. In germline, CDR1 is SGHVS, CDR2 FQNEAQ. The CDR3 has 15 residues. J lost 1 base, V lost 6 bases, and 4 bases had no gene match.

The V gene is TRBV15, the J gene TRBJ1-5, with unresolved D. CDR3 length equals 17 residues. Germline V CDR1 and CDR2: LNHNV, YYDKDF (reference sequence). V was shortened by 0 bases and J by 0 bases, with 12 bases between the two germline ends. CDR3 nucleotide sequence: TGTGCCACCAGCAGAGACTCAGGTCCTAATAGCAATCAGCCCCAGCATTTT. This codes for CATSRDSGPNSNQPQHF.

The chain couples TRBV7-9 to TRBJ2-1; 14 nucleotides agree with TRBD2. J was trimmed by 7 bases and V by 5 bases; bases with no gene match: 7. The CDR3 consists of 16 residues. CDR1 is SEHNR and CDR2 is FQNEAQ in the germline V gene (reference sequence). CDR3 loop: CASSRMTSGRENEQFF. As DNA, the CDR3 is TGTGCCAGCAGCCGAATGACTAGCGGGAGGGAAAATGAGCAGTTCTTC.

The chain uses TRBV4-3 and TRBJ2-3, with TRBD1 matching over 9 bases. This CDR3 spans 19 amino acids. CDR1 is LGHNA and CDR2 is YSLEER in the germline V gene. Trimming took 0 bases from V and 4 from J; bases not matched to a gene: 14. The CDR3 sequence is CASSQEGGFGTGFSDTQYF. Here the CDR3 DNA reads TGCGCCAGCAGCCAAGAAGGGGGGTTCGGGACAGGGTTCTCAGATACGCAGTATTTT.

The chain is built from TRBV19 and TRBJ1-4; 7 bases align to TRBD1. This CDR3 is built from 15 residues. With 2 bases clipped from V and 8 bases from J, the junction kept 8 bases outside the gene matches. The germline gives CDR1 LNHDA, CDR2 SQIVND (reference sequence). The CDR3 DNA follows: TGTGCCAGTAGTATATGGGAAGGGGGCAAGGAAAAACTGTTTTTT. Protein product: CASSIWEGGKEKLFF.

The V and J genes are TRBV19 and TRBJ2-1; 8 bases are shared with TRBD2. The germline V gene has CDR1 LNHDA and CDR2 SQIVND (reference sequence). This CDR3 comprises 16 residues. Trimming cost V 0 bases and J 2 bases; bases outside gene matches: 3. The CDR3 coding sequence is TGTGCCAGTAGTATAGATCGGGAGGGTCCCTACAATGAGCAGTTCTTC. This encodes CASSIDREGPYNEQFF. Full variable domain (outside the CDR3, taken from reference TRBV19 and TRBJ2-1): DGGITQSPKYLFRKEGQNVTLSCEQNLNHDAMYWYRQDPGQGLRLIYYSQIVNDFQKGDIAEGYSVSREKKESFPLTVTSAQKNPTAFYLCASSIDREGPYNEQFFGPGTRLTVL.

The chain recombines TRBV29-1 with TRBJ2-1, with 9 nucleotides matching TRBD1. CDR3 length: 13 residues. Germline lookup yields CDR1 SQVTM and CDR2 ANQGSEA. With 3 bases clipped from V and 8 bases from J, the junction kept 5 bases outside the gene matches. CDR3 loop: CSVDRDRVDEQFF. CDR3 DNA sequence: TGCAGCGTTGACCGGGACAGGGTCGATGAGCAGTTCTTC.

The chain carries TRBV9 and TRBJ2-2; 8 nucleotides align to TRBD2. Germline V CDR1 and CDR2: SGDLS, YYNGEE. V dropped 0 bases and J dropped 6; count of bases not matched to a gene: 4. The CDR3 sequence is 15 residues long. This CDR3 reads CASSVAQREPGELFF. In DNA, the CDR3 is TGTGCCAGCAGCGTAGCTCAGCGGGAGCCCGGGGAGCTGTTTTTT.

This clone was detected only once. The gene calls are TRBV6-6 and TRBJ2-7; D is perhaps TRBD1 (5 bases). CDR1 MNHNY and CDR2 SVGAGI come from the germline V gene (reference sequence). Trimming took off 2 bases at V and 1 base at J, with 6 bases between the two ends. The CDR3 sequence is 13 residues long. CDR3 DNA sequence: TGTGCCAGCAGTTACCCAGGGTCCTACGAGCAGTACTTC. Translated: CASSYPGSYEQYF.